Listed below are T cell receptor beta chains from one sample, sequenced in a study of human T cells and chemical hapten exposure. TCRdb itself ran the RACE reads through MiXCR, one entry per CDR3 protein. The sample lists 57,000 or so distinct CDR3 sequences, over 9% occurring once. The sequences come from whole blood, collected in connection with sensitization to the hapten diphenylcyclopropenone (DPC). These receptors were collected from a middle-aged woman with alopecia areata. Some clones in this sample may be carry-over from other donors' samples. CDR3s include the opening cysteine and the closing phenylalanine or tryptophan. The D gene is left open where the match is weak.

j_call v_call d_call cdr3_aa
TRBJ2-2 TRBV6-4 TRBD1 CASSGSTGGSAGELFF
TRBJ1-6 TRBV7-6 NA CASSLGTRDSPLHF
TRBJ2-7 TRBV7-2 TRBD1 CASSSGQTYEQYF
TRBJ1-5 TRBV28 NA CASSFAGETRSQPQHF
TRBJ2-5 TRBV7-3 NA CASSPGGRIQETQYF
TRBJ2-4 TRBV9 NA CASSVVDSGAKNIQYF
TRBJ2-3 TRBV11-3 NA CASSLGAASTDTQYF
TRBJ2-6 TRBV5-6 NA CASSLVPSGANVLTF
TRBJ2-7 TRBV19 TRBD1 CASTPTGVHEQYF
TRBJ2-5 TRBV15 NA CATSRDYGIQETQYF
TRBJ1-1 TRBV20-1 NA CSARAETEAFF
TRBJ1-2 TRBV2 TRBD1 CASIIGGANYGYTF
TRBJ1-1 TRBV7-6 TRBD1 CASSRRPGGTYAPNTEAFF
TRBJ2-2 TRBV7-6 TRBD1 CASSLTGGSGELFF
TRBJ2-7 TRBV18 TRBD2 CASSLLGLAGHEQYF
TRBJ2-3 TRBV20-1 TRBD2 CSLTSGYTPSTDTQYF
TRBJ1-4 TRBV19 NA CATSPGNEKLFF
TRBJ2-7 TRBV7-9 NA CASSLGNGGSSYEQYF
TRBJ2-1 TRBV5-6 TRBD1 CASSLGTGGYNEQFF
TRBJ2-2 TRBV25-1 TRBD2 CASSEWGSGGNTGELFF
TRBJ2-2 TRBV6-2/TRBV6-3 NA CASSYVSPGELFF
TRBJ2-7 TRBV29-1 NA CSVSGTYSYEQYF
TRBJ2-7 TRBV29-1 NA CSVELGNTYEQYF
TRBJ2-5 TRBV28 NA CASSFLGGPQETQYF
TRBJ2-7 TRBV6-6 NA CASSRGSYEQYF
TRBJ1-1 TRBV10-2 NA CASSERGWNTEAFF
TRBJ2-2 TRBV6-2/TRBV6-3 NA CASRQAGLTGELFF